Reported below is one TCR beta chain. Its antigen is undetermined. The sample is drawn from a study of cytomegalovirus exposure and HLA in healthy donors. General study findings and limits: The study put under 200 TCR beta chains on its list as cytomegalovirus-associated. Most TCRs appeared rarely, but some public TCRs recurred in many donors.

Libraries were prepared by immunoSEQ multiplex PCR; TCRdb keeps only in-frame clonotypes and omits some of them. The table includes under 150,000 clones, 90% to 95% detected once. Germline V CDR1 and CDR2: MNHEY, SMNVEV (reference sequence). V trimming: 9 bases; J trimming: 2 bases; junction bases outside the gene matches: 8. CDR3 length: 15 amino acids. The donors were members of the roughly 120-subject validation cohort (separate from the roughly 700-subject first cohort). The V and J genes are TRBV27 and TRBJ1-5, with 9 nucleotides matching TRBD1. The specimen sequenced was PBMCs. This TCR was recovered from a man younger than 30 in good health and CMV-seronegative. DNA for the CDR3: TGTGCCAGTGCCGGGACAGGGTCGCGCAATCAGCCCCAGCATTTT. Translating gives CASAGTGSRNQPQHF.